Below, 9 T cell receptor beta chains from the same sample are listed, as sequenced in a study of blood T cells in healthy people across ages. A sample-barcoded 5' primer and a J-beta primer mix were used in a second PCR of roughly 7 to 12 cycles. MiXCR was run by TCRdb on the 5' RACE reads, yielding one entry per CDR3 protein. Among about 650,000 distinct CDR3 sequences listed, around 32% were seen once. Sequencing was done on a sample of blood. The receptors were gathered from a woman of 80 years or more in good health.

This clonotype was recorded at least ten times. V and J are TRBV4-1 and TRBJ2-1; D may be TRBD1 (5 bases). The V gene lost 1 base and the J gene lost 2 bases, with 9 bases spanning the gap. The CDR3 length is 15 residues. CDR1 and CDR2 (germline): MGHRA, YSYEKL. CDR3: CASSQVDTPYNEQFF. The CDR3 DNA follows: TGCGCCAGCAGCCAAGTGGACACCCCCTACAATGAGCAGTTCTTC.

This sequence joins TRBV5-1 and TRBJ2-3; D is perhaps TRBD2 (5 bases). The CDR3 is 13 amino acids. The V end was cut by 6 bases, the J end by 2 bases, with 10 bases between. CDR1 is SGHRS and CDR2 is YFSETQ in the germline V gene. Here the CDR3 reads CASTDLPTDTQYF. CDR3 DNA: TGCGCCAGCACGGACTTACCCACAGATACGCAGTATTTT.

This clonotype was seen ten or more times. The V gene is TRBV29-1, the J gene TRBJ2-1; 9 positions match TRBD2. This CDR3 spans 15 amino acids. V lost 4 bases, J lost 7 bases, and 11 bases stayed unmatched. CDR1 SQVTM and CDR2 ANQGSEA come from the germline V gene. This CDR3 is CSVGGGRGGGNEQFF. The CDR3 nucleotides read TGCAGCGTTGGAGGAGGGCGGGGGGGCGGAAATGAGCAGTTCTTC.

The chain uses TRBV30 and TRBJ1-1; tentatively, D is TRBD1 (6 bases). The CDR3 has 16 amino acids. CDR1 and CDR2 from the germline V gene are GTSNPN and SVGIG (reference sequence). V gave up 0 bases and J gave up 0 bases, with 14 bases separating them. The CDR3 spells CAWSVGTYGLNTEAFF. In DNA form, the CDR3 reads TGTGCCTGGAGTGTAGGGACATATGGGTTGAACACTGAAGCTTTCTTT.

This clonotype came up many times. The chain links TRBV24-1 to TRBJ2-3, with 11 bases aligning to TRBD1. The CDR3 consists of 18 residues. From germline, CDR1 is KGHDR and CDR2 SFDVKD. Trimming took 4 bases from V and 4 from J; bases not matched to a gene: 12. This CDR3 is CATSDPGTGGSRADTQYF. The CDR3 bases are TGTGCCACCAGTGACCCCGGGACAGGGGGTTCGAGGGCAGATACGCAGTATTTT.

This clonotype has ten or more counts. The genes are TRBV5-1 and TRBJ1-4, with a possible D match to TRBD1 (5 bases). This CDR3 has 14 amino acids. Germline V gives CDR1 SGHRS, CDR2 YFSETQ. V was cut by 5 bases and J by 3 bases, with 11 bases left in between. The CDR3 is CASSWDGSNEKLFF. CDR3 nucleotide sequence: TGCGCCAGCAGTTGGGACGGCTCTAATGAAAAACTGTTTTTT.

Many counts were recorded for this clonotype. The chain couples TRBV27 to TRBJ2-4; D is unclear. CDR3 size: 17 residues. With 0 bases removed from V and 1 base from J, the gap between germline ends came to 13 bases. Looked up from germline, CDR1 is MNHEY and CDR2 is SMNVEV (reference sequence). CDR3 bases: TGTGCCAGCAGTTTATCGAGTCAGTCTTCCGCCAAAAACATTCAGTACTTC. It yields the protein CASSLSSQSSAKNIQYF.

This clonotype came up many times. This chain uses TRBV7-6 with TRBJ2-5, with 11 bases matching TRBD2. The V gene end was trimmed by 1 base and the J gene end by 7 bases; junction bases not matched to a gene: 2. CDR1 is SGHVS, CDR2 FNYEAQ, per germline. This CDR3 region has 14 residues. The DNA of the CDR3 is TGTGCCAGCAGCTTAGGGGGGACTAGCGGGACCCAGTACTTC. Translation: CASSLGGTSGTQYF.

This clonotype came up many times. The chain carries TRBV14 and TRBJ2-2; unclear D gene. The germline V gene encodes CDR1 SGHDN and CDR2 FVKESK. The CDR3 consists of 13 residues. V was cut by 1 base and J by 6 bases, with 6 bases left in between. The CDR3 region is CASSQAMAGELFF. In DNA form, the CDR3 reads TGTGCCAGCAGCCAAGCGATGGCCGGGGAGCTGTTTTTT.